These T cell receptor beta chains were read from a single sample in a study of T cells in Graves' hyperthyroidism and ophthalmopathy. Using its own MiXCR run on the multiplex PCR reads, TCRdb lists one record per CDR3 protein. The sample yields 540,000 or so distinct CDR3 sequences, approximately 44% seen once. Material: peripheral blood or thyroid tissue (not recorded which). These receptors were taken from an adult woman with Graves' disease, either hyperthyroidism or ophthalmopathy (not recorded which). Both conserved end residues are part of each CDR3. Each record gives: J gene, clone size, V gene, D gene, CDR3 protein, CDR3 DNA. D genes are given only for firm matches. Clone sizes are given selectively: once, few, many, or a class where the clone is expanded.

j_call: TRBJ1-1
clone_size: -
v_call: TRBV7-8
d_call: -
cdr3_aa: CASSSGRNNEAFF
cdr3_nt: TGTGCCAGCAGCTCAGGACGGAACAATGAAGCTTTCTTT

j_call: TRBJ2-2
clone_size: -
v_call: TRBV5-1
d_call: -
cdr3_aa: CASSLAIQETGELFF
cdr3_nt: TGCGCCAGCAGCTTGGCCATTCAAGAGACCGGGGAGCTGTTTTTT

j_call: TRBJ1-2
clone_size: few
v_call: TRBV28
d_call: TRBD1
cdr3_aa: CASSLTQGAAGYTF
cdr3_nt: TGTGCCAGCAGTTTAACACAGGGGGCGGCTGGCTACACCTTC

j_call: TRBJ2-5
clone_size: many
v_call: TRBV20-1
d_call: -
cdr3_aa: CSACIERGPNQETQYF
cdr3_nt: TGCAGTGCTTGCATAGAAAGGGGTCCCAACCAAGAGACCCAGTACTTC

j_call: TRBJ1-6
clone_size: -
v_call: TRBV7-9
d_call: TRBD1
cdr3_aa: CASSETTGRNSPLHF
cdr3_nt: TGTGCCAGCAGCGAGACGACAGGGCGCAATTCACCCCTCCACTTT

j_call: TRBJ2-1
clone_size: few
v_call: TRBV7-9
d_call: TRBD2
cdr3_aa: CASSAASGYNEQFF
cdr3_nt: TGTGCCAGCAGCGCGGCTAGCGGCTACAATGAGCAGTTCTTC

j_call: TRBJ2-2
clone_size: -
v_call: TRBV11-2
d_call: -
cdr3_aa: CASTPIGGANTGELFF
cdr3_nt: TGTGCCAGCACCCCCATCGGAGGGGCGAACACCGGGGAGCTGTTTTTT

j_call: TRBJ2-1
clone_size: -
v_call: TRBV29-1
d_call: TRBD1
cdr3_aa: CSVESGGEQFF
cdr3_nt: TGCAGCGTTGAATCAGGGGGTGAGCAGTTCTTC

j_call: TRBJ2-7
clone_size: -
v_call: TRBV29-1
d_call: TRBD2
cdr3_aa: CSVEGLANEQYF
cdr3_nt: TGCAGCGTTGAAGGACTAGCCAATGAGCAGTACTTC

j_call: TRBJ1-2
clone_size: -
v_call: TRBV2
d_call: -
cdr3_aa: CASRDSTSGYTF
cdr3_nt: TGTGCCAGCCGGGACTCGACCTCTGGCTACACCTTC

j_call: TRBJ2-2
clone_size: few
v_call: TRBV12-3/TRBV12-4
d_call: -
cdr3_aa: CASSLRAVRTGELFF
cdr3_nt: TGTGCCAGCAGTTTGAGGGCGGTCCGAACCGGGGAGCTGTTTTTT

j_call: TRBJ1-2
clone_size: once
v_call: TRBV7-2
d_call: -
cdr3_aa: CASGSRTGPYGYTF
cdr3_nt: TGTGCCAGCGGCTCGCGGACGGGACCATATGGCTACACCTTC

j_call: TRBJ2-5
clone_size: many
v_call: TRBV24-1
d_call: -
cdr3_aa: CATSMAGTSIETQYF
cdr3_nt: TGTGCCACCAGCATGGCAGGGACCTCCATAGAGACCCAGTACTTC

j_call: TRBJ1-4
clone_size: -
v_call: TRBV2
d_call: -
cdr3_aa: CASGSEKLFF
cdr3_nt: TGTGCCAGCGGAAGTGAAAAACTGTTTTTT

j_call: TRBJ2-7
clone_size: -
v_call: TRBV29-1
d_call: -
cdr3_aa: CSVAPVSDYEQYF
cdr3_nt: TGCAGCGTTGCCCCGGTTTCGGACTACGAGCAGTACTTC

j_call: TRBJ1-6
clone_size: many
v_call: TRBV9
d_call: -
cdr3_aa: CASSPANSPLHF
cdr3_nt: TGTGCCAGCAGCCCTGCCAATTCACCCCTCCACTTT

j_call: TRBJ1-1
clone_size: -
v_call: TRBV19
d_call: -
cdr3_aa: CASSRGRAEAFF
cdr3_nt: TGTGCCAGTAGTAGGGGGCGAGCTGAAGCTTTCTTT

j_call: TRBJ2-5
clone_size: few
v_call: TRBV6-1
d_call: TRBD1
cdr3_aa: CASSETGIGQSGETQYF
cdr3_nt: TGTGCCAGCAGTGAGACAGGGATTGGGCAGAGTGGAGAGACCCAGTACTTC

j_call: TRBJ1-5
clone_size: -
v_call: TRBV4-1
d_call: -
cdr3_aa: CASSRTGKGTNQPQHF
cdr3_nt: TGCGCCAGCAGCCGTACAGGGAAGGGTACTAATCAGCCCCAGCATTTT

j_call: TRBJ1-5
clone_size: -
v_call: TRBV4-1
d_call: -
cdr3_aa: CASSQRTVKQPQHF
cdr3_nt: TGCGCCAGCAGCCAACGGACGGTCAAACAGCCCCAGCATTTT

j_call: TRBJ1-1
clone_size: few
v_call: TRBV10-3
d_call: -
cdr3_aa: CAISEDPVDAFF
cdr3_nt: TGTGCCATCAGTGAGGACCCGGTGGATGCTTTCTTT

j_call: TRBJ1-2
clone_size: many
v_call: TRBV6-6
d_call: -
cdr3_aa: CATGRDIGYGYTF
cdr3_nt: TGTGCCACGGGCCGGGACATTGGCTATGGCTACACCTTC

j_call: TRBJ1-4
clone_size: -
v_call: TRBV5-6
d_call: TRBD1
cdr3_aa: CASSLKQQGVSEKLFF
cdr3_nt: TGTGCCAGCAGCTTAAAACAACAGGGGGTGTCGGAAAAACTGTTTTTT

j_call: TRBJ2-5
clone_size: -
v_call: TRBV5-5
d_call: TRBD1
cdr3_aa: CASSPTLTGTDVQETQYF
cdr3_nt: TGTGCCAGCAGCCCCACACTCACCGGGACAGACGTCCAAGAGACCCAGTACTTC

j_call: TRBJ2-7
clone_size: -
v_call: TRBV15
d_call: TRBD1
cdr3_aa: CATSKPPGTGPVEQYF
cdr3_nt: TGTGCCACCAGCAAACCCCCCGGGACAGGGCCTGTGGAGCAGTACTTC

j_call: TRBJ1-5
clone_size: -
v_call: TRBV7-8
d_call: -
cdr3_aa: CASTLGQNNQPQHF
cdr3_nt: TGTGCCAGCACCCTAGGGCAAAACAATCAGCCCCAGCATTTT

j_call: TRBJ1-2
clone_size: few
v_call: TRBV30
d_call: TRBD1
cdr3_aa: CAWRSFRTGVGYTF
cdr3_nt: TGTGCCTGGAGATCTTTCAGGACAGGGGTTGGCTACACCTTC

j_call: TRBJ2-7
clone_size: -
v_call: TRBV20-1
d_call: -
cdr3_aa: CSARGTGGDSYEQYF
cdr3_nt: TGCAGTGCTAGGGGGACTGGCGGGGATTCCTACGAGCAGTACTTC

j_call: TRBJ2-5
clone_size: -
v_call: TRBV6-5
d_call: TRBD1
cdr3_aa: CASSYWQGQGGETQYF
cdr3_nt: TGTGCCAGCAGTTACTGGCAGGGACAGGGCGGGGAGACCCAGTACTTC

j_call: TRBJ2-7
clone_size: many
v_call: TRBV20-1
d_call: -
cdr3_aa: CSAGGPLVNEQYF
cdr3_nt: TGCAGTGCTGGGGGACCGCTTGTAAACGAGCAGTACTTC

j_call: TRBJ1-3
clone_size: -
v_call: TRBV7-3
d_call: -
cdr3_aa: CASSSRMGGGRNTIYF
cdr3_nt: TGTGCCAGCAGCTCCCGTATGGGGGGAGGCAGAAACACCATATATTTT

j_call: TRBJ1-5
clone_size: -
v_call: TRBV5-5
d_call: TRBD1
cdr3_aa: CASSYRSGGSFNQPQHF
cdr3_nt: TGTGCCAGCAGCTACCGTTCAGGGGGCAGTTTCAATCAGCCCCAGCATTTT

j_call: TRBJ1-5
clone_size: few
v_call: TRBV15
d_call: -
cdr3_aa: CATSRGEKSQHF
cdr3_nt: TGTGCCACCAGCAGAGGGGAAAAGTCCCAGCATTTT

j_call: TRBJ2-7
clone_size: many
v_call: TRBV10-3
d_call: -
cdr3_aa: CAISSGEADEQYF
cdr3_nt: TGTGCCATCAGCTCGGGAGAAGCCGACGAGCAGTACTTC

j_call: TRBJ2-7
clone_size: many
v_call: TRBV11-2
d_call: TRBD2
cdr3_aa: CASSPPWVAGARNEQYF
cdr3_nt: TGTGCCAGCAGCCCCCCTTGGGTAGCGGGAGCTAGGAACGAGCAGTACTTC

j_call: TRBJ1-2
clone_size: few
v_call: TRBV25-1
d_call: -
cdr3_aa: CASTRGSAYGYTF
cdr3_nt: TGTGCCAGCACCCGGGGCAGCGCTTATGGCTACACCTTC

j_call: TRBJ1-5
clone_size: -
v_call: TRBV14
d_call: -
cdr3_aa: CASSQGGLAVGEQPQHF
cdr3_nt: TGTGCCAGCAGCCAAGGGGGACTAGCGGTTGGCGAGCAGCCCCAGCATTTT

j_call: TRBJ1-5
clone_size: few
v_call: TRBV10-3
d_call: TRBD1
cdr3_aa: CAISEGGDRQPQHF
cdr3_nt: TGTGCCATCAGTGAAGGGGGCGATAGGCAGCCCCAGCATTTT

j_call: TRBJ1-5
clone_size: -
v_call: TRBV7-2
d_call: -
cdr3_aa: CASSLRRGRNQPQHF
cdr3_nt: TGTGCCAGCAGCTTACGGCGGGGACGCAATCAGCCCCAGCATTTT

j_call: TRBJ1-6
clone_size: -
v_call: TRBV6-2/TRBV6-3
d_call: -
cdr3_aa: CASGQRNSPLHF
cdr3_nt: TGTGCCTCCGGACAGAGAAATTCACCCCTCCACTTT

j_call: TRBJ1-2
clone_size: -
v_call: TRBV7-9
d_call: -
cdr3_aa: CAIDRDKGGYNF
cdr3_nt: TGTGCCATCGACCGGGACAAAGGTGGCTACAACTTC

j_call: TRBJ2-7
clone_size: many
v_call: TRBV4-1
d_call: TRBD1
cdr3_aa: CASSQTETGVYEQYF
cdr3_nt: TGCGCCAGCAGCCAAACGGAGACAGGGGTTTACGAGCAGTACTTC

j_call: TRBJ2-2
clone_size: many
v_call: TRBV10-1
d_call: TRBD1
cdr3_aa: CASSDTGQGPSTGELFF
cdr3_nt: TGCGCCAGCAGTGACACCGGACAGGGGCCCTCCACCGGGGAGCTGTTTTTT

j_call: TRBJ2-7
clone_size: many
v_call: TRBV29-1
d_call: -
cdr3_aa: CSVQGGHEQYF
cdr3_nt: TGCAGCGTTCAGGGGGGCCACGAGCAGTACTTC

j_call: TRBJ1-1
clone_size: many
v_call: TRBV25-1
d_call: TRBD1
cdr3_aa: CASSDSGTGSDTEAFF
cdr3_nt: TGTGCCAGCAGTGACTCCGGGACAGGGAGTGACACTGAAGCTTTCTTT

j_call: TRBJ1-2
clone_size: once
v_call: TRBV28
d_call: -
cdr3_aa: CASRGLGGYTF
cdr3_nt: TGTGCCAGCAGGGGGCTGGGAGGCTACACCTTC

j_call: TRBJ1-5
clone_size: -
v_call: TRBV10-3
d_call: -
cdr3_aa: CAISGDGSYEHF
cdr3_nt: TGTGCCATCAGTGGAGACGGGTCCTACGAGCATTTT

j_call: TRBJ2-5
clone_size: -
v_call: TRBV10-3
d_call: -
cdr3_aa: CAISEEGMGETQYF
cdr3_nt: TGTGCCATCAGTGAGGAGGGGATGGGTGAGACCCAGTACTTC

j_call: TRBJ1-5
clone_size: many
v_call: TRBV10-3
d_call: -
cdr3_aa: CAISESVGVTQPQHF
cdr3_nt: TGTGCCATCAGTGAGTCCGTGGGGGTGACCCAGCCCCAGCATTTT

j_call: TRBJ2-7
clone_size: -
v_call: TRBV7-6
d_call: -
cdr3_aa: CASTQGDRSREQYF
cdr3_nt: TGTGCCAGCACCCAAGGGGACCGATCGAGGGAGCAGTACTTC

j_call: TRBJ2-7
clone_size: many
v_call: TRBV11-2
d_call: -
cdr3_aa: CASSPTVSSYEQYF
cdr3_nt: TGTGCCAGCAGCCCGACAGTGTCCTCCTACGAGCAGTACTTC

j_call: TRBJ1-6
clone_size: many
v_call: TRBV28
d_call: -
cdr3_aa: CASSPNLEGSPLHF
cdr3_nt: TGTGCCAGCAGTCCGAACCTAGAGGGTTCACCCCTCCACTTT

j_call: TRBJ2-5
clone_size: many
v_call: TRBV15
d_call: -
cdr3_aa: CATSRSGEETQYF
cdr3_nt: TGTGCCACCAGCAGATCAGGGGAAGAGACCCAGTACTTC

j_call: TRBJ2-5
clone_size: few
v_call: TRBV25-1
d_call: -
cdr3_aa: CASSGEGRETQYF
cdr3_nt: TGTGCCAGCAGTGGAGAGGGGCGAGAGACCCAGTACTTC

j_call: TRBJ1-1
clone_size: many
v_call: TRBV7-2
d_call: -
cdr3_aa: CASNRGRRNTEAFF
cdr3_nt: TGTGCCAGCAACCGAGGGCGGAGGAACACTGAAGCTTTCTTT

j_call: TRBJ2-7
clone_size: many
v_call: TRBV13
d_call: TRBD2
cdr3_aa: CASSLGGILAGFGEQYF
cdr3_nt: TGTGCCAGCAGCTTAGGTGGAATACTAGCGGGGTTCGGAGAGCAGTACTTC

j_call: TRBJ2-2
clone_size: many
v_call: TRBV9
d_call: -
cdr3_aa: CASSVDTGELFF
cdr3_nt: TGTGCCAGCAGCGTAGACACCGGGGAGCTGTTTTTT

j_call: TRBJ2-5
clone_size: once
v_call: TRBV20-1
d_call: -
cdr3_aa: CSARTGMEETQYF
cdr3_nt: TGCAGTGCTAGAACGGGAATGGAAGAGACCCAGTACTTC

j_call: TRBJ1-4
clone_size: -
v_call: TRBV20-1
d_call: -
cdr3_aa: CSARDTAGGEKLFF
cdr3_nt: TGCAGTGCTAGAGATACGGCCGGGGGTGAAAAACTGTTTTTT

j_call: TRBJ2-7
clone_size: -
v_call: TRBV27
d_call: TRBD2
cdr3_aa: CASSLIGLAGVPYEQYF
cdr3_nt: TGTGCCAGCAGTTTAATAGGCCTAGCGGGAGTACCCTACGAGCAGTACTTC